A selection of T cell receptor beta chains follows, all from one sample in a study of blood T cell repertoires in COVID-19. TCRdb keeps only in-frame clones here, not all; method: immunoSEQ multiplex PCR. The sample consists of 80,000 to 90,000 clones, roughly 87% of them appearing once. The sample was peripheral blood. All receptors derive from a man between 60 and 75 years old with acute or convalescent COVID-19. Each CDR3 is given with its conserved first and last residue. Fields, in order: V gene, J gene, D gene, clone size, CDR3 protein, CDR3 DNA. D genes are given only for firm matches. Clone size appears in some rows only: once, few, many, or a class for an expanded clone.

>TRBV7-9|TRBJ2-7|.|few
CASSLAFDNYEQYF
TGTGCCAGCAGCTTAGCTTTCGACAACTACGAGCAGTACTTC
>TRBV3-1/TRBV3-2|TRBJ2-2|TRBD2|.
CASSLTSANTGELFF
TGTGCCAGCAGCCTTACTAGCGCGAACACCGGGGAGCTGTTTTTT
>TRBV5-4|TRBJ1-4|TRBD1|.
CASSRLIRQGEGEKLFF
TGTGCCAGCAGCCGCCTGATCCGACAGGGAGAGGGTGAAAAACTGTTTTTT
>TRBV13|TRBJ2-1|.|.
CASSLWRQDNEQFF
TGTGCCAGCAGCTTATGGCGTCAGGACAATGAGCAGTTCTTC
>TRBV5-1|TRBJ1-2|.|few
CASSLDRDYGYTF
TGCGCCAGCAGCTTGGACCGAGACTATGGCTACACCTTC
>TRBV7-6|TRBJ2-3|TRBD1|.
CASGYPRDRGNTDTQYF
TGTGCCAGCGGCTACCCAAGGGACAGGGGAAACACAGATACGCAGTATTTT
>TRBV5-6|TRBJ2-1|.|.
CASSWGGGNEQFF
TGTGCCAGCAGCTGGGGAGGCGGCAATGAGCAGTTCTTC
>TRBV5-1|TRBJ2-7|TRBD1|.
CASSSGTGVYEQYF
TGCGCCAGCAGCTCCGGGACAGGGGTCTACGAGCAGTACTTC
>TRBV6-5|TRBJ2-5|TRBD2|.
CASSYMRGNQETQYF
TGTGCCAGCAGTTACATGCGGGGGAACCAAGAGACCCAGTACTTC
>TRBV3-1/TRBV3-2|TRBJ1-6|.|.
CASSSLGRAGSPLHF
TGTGCCAGCAGCTCCCTGGGCAGGGCCGGTTCACCCCTCCACTTT
>TRBV20-1|TRBJ2-7|.|.
CSASLDGYEQYF
TGCAGTGCTAGTCTAGACGGCTACGAGCAGTACTTC
>TRBV24-1|TRBJ2-1|TRBD2|.
CATSDPGGRNEQFF
TGTGCCACCAGTGATCCCGGGGGGAGGAATGAGCAGTTCTTC
>TRBV4-3|TRBJ2-7|.|.
CASSQDTQGPYEQYF
TGCGCCAGCAGCCAGGATACACAGGGACCCTACGAGCAGTACTTC
>TRBV11-1|TRBJ2-3|.|few
CASSPREGGLADTQYF
TGTGCCAGCAGCCCCCGTGAAGGGGGTCTTGCAGATACGCAGTATTTT
>TRBV7-8|TRBJ2-1|.|.
CASSLVRGEQFF
TGTGCCAGCAGCTTAGTCCGCGGTGAGCAGTTCTTC
>TRBV6-2/TRBV6-3|TRBJ1-6|.|.
CASSRPGASYNSPLHF
TGTGCCAGCAGCCGCCCAGGGGCAAGCTATAATTCACCCCTCCACTTT
>TRBV12-3/TRBV12-4|TRBJ2-5|TRBD2|.
CASSTSGGETQYF
TGTGCCAGCAGCACTAGCGGGGGAGAGACCCAGTACTTC
>TRBV5-4|TRBJ2-7|TRBD2|.
CASSAGGTVISYEQYF
TGTGCCAGCAGCGCGGGAGGGACAGTCATCTCCTACGAGCAGTACTTC
>TRBV6-5|TRBJ1-5|TRBD1|.
CASMGGQGSNQPQHF
TGTGCCAGCATGGGGGGACAGGGGAGCAATCAGCCCCAGCATTTT
>TRBV10-3|TRBJ1-1|TRBD1|few
CANGQGGAFF
TGTGCCAATGGACAGGGGGGAGCTTTCTTT
>TRBV6-5|TRBJ1-3|.|.
CATRAGRGNTIYF
TGTGCCACGCGAGCGGGGAGAGGAAACACCATATATTTT
>TRBV18|TRBJ2-1|.|.
CASSSGQEEHEQFF
TGTGCCAGCTCATCAGGTCAGGAAGAGCATGAGCAGTTCTTC
>TRBV29-1|TRBJ1-2|.|.
CSVRDKEANYGYTF
TGCAGCGTCAGGGACAAGGAAGCTAACTATGGCTACACCTTC
>TRBV9|TRBJ1-1|TRBD1|.
CASSSRDRAPTEAFF
TGTGCCAGCAGCTCCCGGGACAGGGCCCCCACTGAAGCTTTCTTT
>TRBV15|TRBJ1-5|.|.
CATRGVNQPQHF
TGTGCCACCCGCGGTGTCAATCAGCCCCAGCATTTT
>TRBV7-2|TRBJ2-7|.|.
CASSLERRYEQYF
TGTGCCAGCAGCTTAGAGCGGAGATACGAGCAGTACTTC
>TRBV10-3|TRBJ2-2|TRBD2|.
CAISDPVPTSGGAIDTGELFF
TGTGCCATCAGTGACCCTGTTCCGACTAGCGGGGGTGCGATAGACACCGGGGAGCTGTTTTTT
>TRBV11-3|TRBJ1-1|TRBD1|.
CASSSGTGAELNTEAFF
TGTGCCAGCAGCTCCGGGACAGGGGCCGAATTGAACACTGAAGCTTTCTTT
>TRBV4-3|TRBJ1-6|TRBD1|few
CASSQDRGPSNSPLHF
TGCGCCAGCAGCCAAGACAGGGGGCCGAGTAATTCACCCCTCCACTTT
>TRBV2|TRBJ2-1|TRBD2|few
CASSEWAGGPFEQFF
TGTGCCAGCAGTGAATGGGCGGGGGGGCCGTTTGAGCAGTTCTTC
>TRBV29-1|TRBJ1-2|.|.
CSVEDTVYGYTF
TGCAGCGTTGAAGATACAGTCTATGGCTACACCTTC
>TRBV19|TRBJ2-7|.|.
CASSMAQNSYEQYF
TGTGCCAGTAGTATGGCCCAGAACTCCTACGAGCAGTACTTC